Described below is a single TCR beta chain sequence and its context. Its antigen is not yet known. No quality values exist for individual bases; no much larger clone is one base distant. The data stem from a study of blood T cell repertoires in COVID-19 (dated by TCRdb to between 2020 and 2021). General notes on the study: Samples from collaborators originated in the United States, Italy and Spain and spanned both the acute and convalescent phases of COVID-19. Sample metadata almost always included a de-identified subject ID, COVID-19 status, age in years and sex. Deeply sampled blood TCRbeta repertoires from subjects exposed to, actively infected with, or recovered from COVID-19 were included in the dataset. The samples were drawn from the first 160 participants of the ongoing ImmuneRACE study and from under 1,500 subjects provided by 6 global collaborators. The repertoires were released in a freely available public database intended as a resource for research on the immune response to SARS-CoV-2. The material from the prospective study consisted of cDNA or gDNA derived from T cells, B-cell-depleted T cells, or PBMCs. Where available, HLA class I and class II types were taken from metadata supplied by the sample provider and were not determined by assay-based typing. Points the paper makes about the study in general: The quantity of clinical and demographic metadata differed by source and by participant and was supplied without curation.

At one collaborating source in Seattle, patients were enrolled during active infection and were followed longitudinally through the course of disease. Whole blood was collected in K2EDTA tubes by collaborating institutions according to the institutions' own protocols. For TCRbeta analysis, collaborators shipped samples as frozen whole blood, isolated PBMCs, or DNA extracted from either of those sample types. TCRbeta CDR3 regions were amplified from genomic DNA using the immunoSEQ Assay, a bias-controlled multiplex PCR. Regarding the original processing steps: The number of nucleated cells in each sample was estimated by amplification of reference gene primers within the assay. To quantify the absolute abundance of each unique TCRbeta CDR3 rearrangement, sequence reads were collapsed and filtered. For each sample, productive Simpson clonality was calculated as the square root of Simpson's diversity index across productive rearrangements. This is the immuneACCESS table as TCRdb keeps it, with only in-frame sequences that have V and J called. A part of the clones is gone; compared with another copy, unresolved V genes explain less than half, and the rest is unexplained. V, J and clone size are those of that table, while D and trimming were read from the DNA. For this sample the table gives approximately 330,000 clones, of which around 89% were detected only once. The top ten clones comprise more than 0.85% of the sample.

Taken from the germline V gene (reference sequence), the CDR1 and CDR2 loops are SEHNR and FQNEAQ. The CDR3 starts with the cysteine, ends with the phenylalanine, and has 13 residues. Only CDR3 DNA remains: 39 bases, in frame from the first base. V lost 8 bases and J lost 2 bases, and the count of bases not matched to a germline gene is 6. The sequenced sample was peripheral blood. The sequence derives from a woman aged 40 to 50 with COVID-19, enrolled during active disease. The chain joins TRBV7-9 to TRBJ2-7; 7 bases in the middle match TRBD2. The nucleotide sequence reads TGTGCCAGCCACGGGGCGGGAGCCTACGAGCAGTACTTC. This yields the protein CASHGAGAYEQYF.